This T cell receptor (beta chain) derives from a study of T-cell memory formation after mild COVID-19. Turning to this clonotype: The target antigen is unknown.

Trimming cost V 5 bases and J 4 bases; bases outside gene matches: 4. Germline V gives CDR1 SEHNR, CDR2 FQNEAQ (reference sequence). The CDR3 runs 13 residues. TCRdb reprocessed the 5' RACE reads with MiXCR, giving one entry per CDR3 protein. The table shows fewer than 400,000 distinct CDR3 sequences, with about an eighth occurring only once. Findings and caveats of the study: Confirmation of SARS-CoV-2 specificity was lacking for second-wave clones peaking day 37. Day 15 to 85 contracting clones showed balanced CD4/CD8; day 15 to 37 expanders favored CD4+.

The genes are TRBV7-9 and TRBJ1-2, with TRBD1 matching 7 bases. The sample taken for sequencing was PBMCs or a T cell subset sorted from them (not recorded which). This clonotype originated in a man between 18 and 29 years old who had mild COVID-19 (a few samples of this study predate the infection). Cell type and time point are not known. DNA of the CDR3: TGTGCCAGCAGCGAACAGGGGCCCTATGGCTACACCTTC. It translates to CASSEQGPYGYTF.